This entry lists 28 T cell receptor beta chains sequenced from one sample in a study of molecular identifiers for immune sequencing clone quantification. TCRdb ran MiXCR on the PCR reads and lists one entry per CDR3 protein. The sample yields roughly 300,000 distinct CDR3 sequences, 24% seen once. What was sequenced was naive CD8+ T cells from blood, with Jurkat cell RNA spiked in. Subset here: FACS-sorted CD8+CD4-CCR7+CD45RA+ naive T cells. All receptors derive from a human donor in good health. Some libraries in this study had Jurkat cell RNA spiked in.

A few counts support this clonotype. The rearrangement links TRBV27 to TRBJ2-5, with D uncertain. CDR3 length: 11 residues. Trimming took 8 bases from V and 5 from J, leaving 9 bases between them. Per germline, CDR1 MNHEY and CDR2 SMNVEV (reference sequence). CDR3 loop: CASQDEETQYF. The CDR3 nucleotides read TGTGCCAGCCAAGACGAGGAGACCCAGTACTTC.

This clonotype has a count of ten or more. The gene calls are TRBV13 and TRBJ2-5; D not certain. This CDR3 has 13 residues. V was shortened by 1 base and J by 1 base, with 4 bases between the two germline ends. Germline V CDR1 and CDR2: PRHDT, FYEKMQ (reference sequence). The CDR3 loop is CASSLVGQETQYF. The CDR3 DNA is TGTGCCAGCAGCTTAGTCGGCCAAGAGACCCAGTACTTC.

This clonotype was counted at least ten times. The chain joins TRBV7-9 to TRBJ2-2; D is perhaps TRBD1 or TRBD2 (6 bases each). CDR3 length equals 18 residues. V gave up 3 bases and J gave up 0 bases, with 17 bases separating them. CDR1 and CDR2 (germline): SEHNR, FQNEAQ (reference sequence). The CDR3 sequence: CASSFPSAGGPNTGELFF. The CDR3 DNA reads as TGTGCCAGCAGCTTCCCCTCCGCCGGGGGCCCGAACACCGGGGAGCTGTTTTTT.

In this sample, this clonotype turned up many times. CDR3 amino acids: CASSLDRGGTGELFF. CDR3 DNA sequence: TGTGCCAGCAGTTTGGACAGGGGAGGGACCGGGGAGCTGTTTTTT. V is TRBV12-3 or TRBV12-4 and J is TRBJ2-2, with 9 bases fitting TRBD1. The CDR3 contains 15 residues. V lost 3 bases and J lost 5; bases outside the gene matches: 4.

The sample holds many counts of this clonotype. The DNA for the CDR3 is TGTGCCAGCAGCCTCACAGATACGCAGTATTTT. It specifies CASSLTDTQYF. The chain joins TRBV28 to TRBJ2-3; unclear D gene. Trimming took off 6 bases at V and 2 bases at J, with 3 bases between the two ends. Per germline, CDR1 MDHEN and CDR2 SYDVKM. The CDR3 has 11 amino acids.

This clonotype was detected ten times or more. The rearrangement joins TRBV19 to TRBJ2-4; 7 bases align to TRBD1. The CDR3 consists of 11 residues. Germline trimming cut 4 bases from V and 15 bases from J; bases unmatched to any gene: 6. The V gene's germline CDR1 is LNHDA and CDR2 SQIVND (reference sequence). CDR3 nucleotides: TGTGCCAGTAGTACTCAGGGGGAACGGTACTTC. It specifies CASSTQGERYF.

This clonotype was recorded many times. The chain links TRBV7-6 to TRBJ2-2; D gene ambiguous. This CDR3 has 14 residues. The germline V and J ends were trimmed by 1 base and 8 bases, with 11 bases remaining between them. CDR1 and CDR2 from the germline V gene are SGHVS and FNYEAQ. Written as DNA, the CDR3 is TGTGCCAGCAGCTTAGACCTTCCTTCGGGGGAGCTGTTTTTT. It is translated as CASSLDLPSGELFF. The full variable domain, completed using reference TRBV7-6 and TRBJ2-2, is GAGVSQSPRYKVTKRGQDVALRCDPISGHVSLYWYRQALGQGPEFLTYFNYEAQQDKSGLPNDRFSAERPEGSISTLTIQRTEQRDSAMYRCASSLDLPSGELFFGEGSRLTVL.

The chain has TRBV4-3 and TRBJ2-2, with 7 nucleotides matching TRBD2. CDR1 and CDR2 from the germline V gene are LGHNA and YSLEER. The CDR3 contains 16 residues. V trimming: 1 base; J trimming: 7 bases; junction bases outside the gene matches: 9. The DNA for the CDR3 is TGCGCCAGCAGCCAAGTGGCTAGCGGCATTTTCGGGGAGCTGTTTTTT. Protein product: CASSQVASGIFGELFF.

V is TRBV19 and J is TRBJ2-7; D perhaps matches TRBD1 (6 bases). CDR1 LNHDA and CDR2 SQIVND come from the germline V gene (reference sequence). The CDR3 is made up of 12 amino acids. Trimming took 7 bases from V and 5 from J, leaving 12 bases between them. DNA for the CDR3: TGTGCCAGTACAACAGGGTCCCACGAGCAGTACTTC. It codes for CASTTGSHEQYF. The variable domain in full, completed from reference TRBV19 and TRBJ2-7, reads DGGITQSPKYLFRKEGQNVTLSCEQNLNHDAMYWYRQDPGQGLRLIYYSQIVNDFQKGDIAEGYSVSREKKESFPLTVTSAQKNPTAFYLCASTTGSHEQYFGPGTRLTVT.

This clonotype showed up many times. This sequence joins TRBV6-1 and TRBJ1-2; the D gene is possibly TRBD1 (5 bases). This CDR3 comprises 12 residues. V was shortened by 6 bases and J by 4 bases, with 9 bases between the two germline ends. Germline CDR1 reads MNHNS; CDR2 reads SASEGT. The CDR3 sequence is CASSDSFYGYTF. CDR3 nucleotides: TGTGCCAGCAGCGACAGTTTCTATGGCTACACCTTC.

In its sample, this clonotype was seen many times. The V and J genes are TRBV5-5 and TRBJ2-5; 7 nucleotides match TRBD2. In germline, CDR1 is SGHKS, CDR2 YYEKEE (reference sequence). V was clipped by 0 bases and J by 4 bases; unmatched bases: 3. The CDR3 covers 14 residues. CDR3 region: CASSLGTGGETQYF. CDR3 DNA: TGTGCCAGCAGCTTGGGGACGGGAGGAGAGACCCAGTACTTC.

This chain uses TRBV6-2 or TRBV6-3 with TRBJ1-2, with D unresolved. The CDR3 runs to 15 residues. Germline CDR1 reads MNHEY; CDR2 reads SVGEGT. Trimming took 2 bases from V and 4 from J, leaving 14 bases between them. CDR3 residues: CASSYAQQYPYGYTF. CDR3 sequence (DNA): TGTGCCAGCAGTTACGCGCAGCAGTACCCCTATGGCTACACCTTC.

This clonotype showed up just a few times. This sequence joins TRBV12-3 or TRBV12-4 and TRBJ1-1; D perhaps matches TRBD1 (5 bases). V lost 6 bases, J lost 8 bases, and 16 bases lay in between. This CDR3 contains 13 residues. The CDR3 loop is CASRSGQLFEAFF. The CDR3 region has the DNA TGTGCCAGCAGGTCAGGGCAACTCTTCGAAGCTTTCTTT.

This clonotype occurred many times. V and J are TRBV29-1 and TRBJ2-1; 7 nucleotides match TRBD2. The CDR3 runs to 14 residues. Germline trimming cut 1 base from V and 2 bases from J; bases unmatched to any gene: 2. The germline CDR1 and CDR2 sequences are SQVTM and ANQGSEA. Here the CDR3 reads CSVEGRGTYNEQFF. CDR3 nucleotide sequence: TGCAGCGTTGAAGGGCGGGGGACCTACAATGAGCAGTTCTTC.

This clonotype turned up a few times. This chain joins TRBV6-2 or TRBV6-3 and TRBJ2-2, with 7 nucleotides matching TRBD1. This CDR3 comprises 15 residues. V lost 7 bases, J lost 4 bases, and 9 bases stayed unmatched. Germline-derived CDR1 and CDR2 are MNHEY and SVGEGT. DNA of the CDR3: TGTGCCAGCACCCTCGACAGGGCGGGCACCGGGGAGCTGTTTTTT. Protein: CASTLDRAGTGELFF.

A note on this clonotype: A much larger clone sits a single nucleotide away, making a read error possible. The chain carries TRBV29-1 and TRBJ2-2; 7 bases align to TRBD1. Germline CDR1 is SQVTM and CDR2 is ANQGSEA. The V gene end was trimmed by 6 bases and the J gene end by 8 bases; junction bases not matched to a gene: 9. This CDR3 is built from 13 residues. The CDR3 spells CSVVTGKLGELFF. CDR3 DNA: TGCAGCGTCGTGACAGGGAAGCTAGGGGAGCTGTTTTTT.

This clonotype appeared a few times. The chain recombines TRBV13 with TRBJ2-3; 7 bases fit TRBD2. The CDR3 spans 17 residues. The V gene's germline CDR1 is PRHDT and CDR2 FYEKMQ (reference sequence). J lost 3 bases, V lost 5 bases, and 14 bases had no gene match. The CDR3 loop reads CASSERDYAGATDTQYF. CDR3 sequence (DNA): TGTGCCAGCAGCGAAAGGGACTATGCGGGAGCGACAGATACGCAGTATTTT.

V gene TRBV2 combines with J gene TRBJ1-1; the D gene is possibly TRBD1 (6 bases). The CDR3 loop spans 12 amino acids. Germline V gene data show CDR1 as SNHLY and CDR2 as FYNNEI. The V and J ends lost 6 bases and 9 bases respectively, with 14 bases between them. The CDR3 DNA is TGTGCCAGCAGCCCGGGGGGGGCTAAAGCTTTCTTT. Residues: CASSPGGAKAFF.

The chain employs TRBV24-1 and TRBJ2-3, with 12 bases lining up with TRBD2. The germline gives CDR1 KGHDR, CDR2 SFDVKD. The ends lost 4 bases at V and 2 bases at J; junction bases unmatched: 6. The CDR3 loop spans 17 amino acids. Written as DNA, the CDR3 is TGTGCCACCAGTGAAGAAGGACTAGCGGGACTCACAGATACGCAGTATTTT. As protein: CATSEEGLAGLTDTQYF.

Turning to this clonotype: One end of the junction fails to match germline, which may point to a read error. The rearrangement links TRBV4-3 to TRBJ2-7; no clear D. This CDR3 has 15 residues. Germline V gene sequence: CDR1 LGHNA, CDR2 YSLEER. The CDR3 region is CASSQDLVIFYGQYF. DNA of the CDR3: TGCGCCAGCAGCCAAGACTTAGTAATTTTTTACGGGCAGTACTTC.

This clonotype has at least ten counts. The chain has TRBV20-1 and TRBJ1-1, with no clear D. The CDR3 is 15 residues long. CDR1 is DFQATT, CDR2 SNEGSKA, per germline (reference sequence). V lost 4 bases, J lost 3 bases, and 18 bases lay in between. CDR3 region: CSAINPRVLYTEAFF. For the CDR3, the DNA is TGCAGTGCTATTAACCCTCGAGTCTTGTACACTGAAGCTTTCTTT.

A word on this clonotype: Just one base apart from a much larger clone, this may be a read error. The chain has TRBV7-9 and TRBJ1-1; 9 bases map to TRBD1. Germline lookup yields CDR1 SEHNR and CDR2 FQNEAQ (reference sequence). CDR3 length equals 15 residues. The CDR3 DNA is TGTGCCAGCAGCTTATGGACAGGGGACAACACTGCAGCTTTCTTT. Its protein is CASSLWTGDNTAAFF.

This clonotype was seen only a few times. The chain couples TRBV11-2 to TRBJ2-5; 15 bases are shared with TRBD2. This CDR3 has 17 residues. V trimming: 7 bases; J trimming: 5 bases; junction bases outside the gene matches: 11. The germline gives CDR1 SGHAT, CDR2 FQNNGV. CDR3 sequence (DNA): TGTGCCAGCACCCTCGCGGGACTAGCGGGGGGTCGGGAGACCCAGTACTTC. It yields the protein CASTLAGLAGGRETQYF.

About this clonotype itself: This could be a read error, since a much larger clone is one nucleotide away. This CDR3 is CASSQDWTGPSPLHF. Here the CDR3 DNA reads TGCGCCAGCAGCCAAGATTGGACAGGGCCTTCACCCCTCCACTTT. J is TRBJ1-6 and V is TRBV4-3; 8 bases align to TRBD1. Looked up from germline, CDR1 is LGHNA and CDR2 is YSLEER. The CDR3 is 15 amino acids. The trim removed 0 bases at V and 9 bases at J, leaving 4 bases unmatched.

The V call is TRBV20-1, the J call TRBJ2-2, with 11 positions matching TRBD2. V gave up 0 bases and J gave up 6 bases; unmatched junction bases: 6. This CDR3 is built from 16 residues. CDR1 and CDR2 (germline): DFQATT, SNEGSKA (reference sequence). The CDR3 here is CSARDLTSGSPGELFF. Written as DNA, the CDR3 is TGCAGTGCTAGAGATCTCACTAGCGGGAGCCCCGGGGAGCTGTTTTTT.

A word on this clonotype: This may stem from a read error, because a much larger clone lies one nucleotide away. The rearrangement links TRBV29-1 to TRBJ2-1; D possibly corresponds to TRBD2 (7 bases). The end of the DNA fits TRBJ2-7 better, so the J call may be wrong. The CDR3 covers 14 residues. CDR1 is SQVTM, CDR2 ANQGSEA, per germline. In nucleotides, the CDR3 is TGCAGCGTTGGCGGCGGGGGCCAGTTAGATGAGCAGTACTTC. Amino acid sequence: CSVGGGGQLDEQYF.

Many counts were recorded for this clonotype. The V gene is TRBV27, the J gene TRBJ2-7; possible D gene TRBD1, 6 bases. The CDR3 is 13 residues long. Trimming removed 6 bases at V and 1 base at J, with 10 bases between. Germline V gene lookup returns CDR1 MNHEY and CDR2 SMNVEV (reference sequence). In nucleotides, the CDR3 is TGTGCCAGCAGCAGGGACACGTCCTACGAGCAGTACTTC. Its translation: CASSRDTSYEQYF.

This clonotype was recorded a few times. The chain couples TRBV4-3 to TRBJ2-7; D gene unclear. V gave up 1 base and J gave up 5 bases, with 15 bases separating them. The CDR3 covers 15 residues. In germline, CDR1 is LGHNA, CDR2 YSLEER. CDR3 loop: CASSQVESLTHEQYF. In DNA form, the CDR3 reads TGCGCCAGCAGCCAAGTGGAGAGCCTGACCCACGAGCAGTACTTC.